The 8 T cell receptor beta chains given below trace back to one sample, sequenced in a study of T-cell memory formation after mild COVID-19. TCRdb reprocessed the 5' RACE reads with MiXCR, giving one entry per CDR3 protein. The top ten clones hold 20% to 25% of a sample with 200,000 to 300,000 distinct CDR3 sequences, over 15% of them seen once. The specimen was PBMCs or a T cell subset sorted from them (not recorded which). The receptors come from a man between 18 and 35 years old who had mild COVID-19 (a few samples of this study predate the infection). Cell type and time point are not known.

The chain employs TRBV5-5 and TRBJ1-2; 7 nucleotides align to TRBD1. J was trimmed by 2 bases and V by 4 bases; bases with no gene match: 11. This CDR3 is 16 amino acids long. Germline CDR1 reads SGHKS; CDR2 reads YYEKEE (reference sequence). The CDR3 DNA follows: TGTGCCAGCAGCCCCGGGACAGTCAGAACAAACTATGGCTACACCTTC. It yields the protein CASSPGTVRTNYGYTF.

This clonotype has only a few counts. This sequence joins TRBV6-4 and TRBJ1-6; D gene uncertain. The CDR3 is 14 amino acids. Germline V lookup: CDR1 MRHNA, CDR2 SNTAGT. V was clipped by 5 bases and J by 10 bases, with 15 bases between them. The CDR3 protein is CASSPGGVVSPLHF. CDR3 nucleotide sequence: TGTGCCAGCAGTCCCGGCGGCGTGGTGTCACCCCTCCACTTT.

This clonotype occurred a few times. The CDR3 bases are TGCGCCAGCAGTCAAATCGGACAGGGGGCAGGGAGAACTGAAGCTTTCTTT. Residues: CASSQIGQGAGRTEAFF. The V call is TRBV23-1, the J call TRBJ1-1; 11 nucleotides match TRBD1. TRBV23-1 is noted as an ORF with a role that remains uncertain. J was trimmed by 5 bases and V by 2 bases; bases with no gene match: 10. This CDR3 spans 17 amino acids.

DNA of the CDR3: TGCGCCAGCAGCTCACGTGGGGCTGGGGGCACTGAAGCTTTCTTT. This sequence encodes CASSSRGAGGTEAFF. The gene calls are TRBV4-3 and TRBJ1-1; D is possibly TRBD1 (5 bases). CDR3 length equals 15 residues. CDR1 is LGHNA, CDR2 YSLEER, per germline. Trimming left V 5 bases short and J 4 bases short, with 17 bases between.

This chain links TRBV4-1 with TRBJ2-6; tentative D call: TRBD2 (5 bases). The ends were cut back, 7 bases at V and 4 bases at J, with 8 bases in the middle. Germline V CDR1 and CDR2: MGHRA, YSYEKL. The CDR3 contains 13 residues. As DNA, the CDR3 is TGCGCCAGCATGGGAGCAGGGGCCAACGTCCTGACTTTC. It encodes CASMGAGANVLTF.

This clonotype was recorded many times. V usage is TRBV4-3 and J usage is TRBJ2-7, with D possibly matching TRBD1 (6 bases). Germline V CDR1 and CDR2: LGHNA, YSLEER. V gave up 4 bases and J gave up 1 base, with 8 bases separating them. This CDR3 has 13 amino acids. The CDR3 DNA sequence: TGCGCCAGCAGCCCACAGGGTTCCTACGAGCAGTACTTC. Protein sequence: CASSPQGSYEQYF.

A few counts support this clonotype. V and J are TRBV6-6 and TRBJ1-1; the D gene is possibly TRBD1 (5 bases). The CDR3 covers 15 residues. V was trimmed by 0 bases and J by 7 bases, leaving 15 bases between them. Germline lookup yields CDR1 MNHNY and CDR2 SVGAGI (reference sequence). DNA of the CDR3: TGTGCCAGCAGTTACTCGAGGGGAAGGTCGGGTGAAGCTTTCTTT. Residues: CASSYSRGRSGEAFF.

This sequence joins TRBV7-3 and TRBJ2-3; D unresolved. There are 15 residues in the CDR3. The germline V gene encodes CDR1 SGHTA and CDR2 FQGTGA. V lost 4 bases and J 0 bases, leaving 11 bases between the germline ends. The CDR3 region has the DNA TGTGCCAGCAGCTCATTAGCAAGGAGCACAGATACGCAGTATTTT. This encodes CASSSLARSTDTQYF. The full variable domain, completed using reference TRBV7-3 and TRBJ2-3, is GAGVSQTPSNKVTEKGKYVELRCDPISGHTALYWYRQSLGQGPEFLIYFQGTGAADDSGLPNDRFFAVRPEGSVSTLKIQRTERGDSAVYLCASSSLARSTDTQYFGPGTRLTVL.